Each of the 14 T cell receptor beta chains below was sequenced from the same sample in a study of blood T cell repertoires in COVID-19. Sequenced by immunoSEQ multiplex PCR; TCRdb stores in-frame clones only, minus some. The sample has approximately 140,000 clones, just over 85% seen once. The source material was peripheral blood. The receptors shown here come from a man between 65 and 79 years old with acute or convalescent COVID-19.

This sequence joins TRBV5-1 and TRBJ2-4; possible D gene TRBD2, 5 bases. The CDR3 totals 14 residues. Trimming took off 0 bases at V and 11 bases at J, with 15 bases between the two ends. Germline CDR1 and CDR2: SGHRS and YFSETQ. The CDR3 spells CASSLEPFQEVQYF. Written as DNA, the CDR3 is TGCGCCAGCAGCTTGGAACCATTCCAGGAGGTTCAGTACTTC. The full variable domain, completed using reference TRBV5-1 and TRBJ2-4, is KAGVTQTPRYLIKTRGQQVTLSCSPISGHRSVSWYQQTPGQGLQFLFEYFSETQRNKGNFPGRFSGRQFSNSRSEMNVSTLELGDSALYLCASSLEPFQEVQYFGAGTRLSVL.

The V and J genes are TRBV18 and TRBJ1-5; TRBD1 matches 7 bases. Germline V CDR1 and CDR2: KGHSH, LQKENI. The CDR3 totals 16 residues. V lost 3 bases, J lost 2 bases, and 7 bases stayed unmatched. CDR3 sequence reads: CASSPPNRGGNQPQHF. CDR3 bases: TGTGCCAGCTCACCGCCAAACAGGGGTGGCAATCAGCCCCAGCATTTT.

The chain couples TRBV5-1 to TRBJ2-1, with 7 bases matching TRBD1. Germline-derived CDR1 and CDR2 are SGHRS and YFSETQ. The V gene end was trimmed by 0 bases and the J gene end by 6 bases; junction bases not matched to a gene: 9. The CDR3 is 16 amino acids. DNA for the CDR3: TGCGCCAGCAGCTTGGCCATGACAGGGCAGGGCAATGAGCAGTTCTTC. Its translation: CASSLAMTGQGNEQFF.

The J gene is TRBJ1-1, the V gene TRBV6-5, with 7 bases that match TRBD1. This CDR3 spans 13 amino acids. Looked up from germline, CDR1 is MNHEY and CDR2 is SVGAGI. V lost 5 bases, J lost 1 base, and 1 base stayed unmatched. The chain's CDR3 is CASSPGGNTEAFF. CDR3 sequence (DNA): TGTGCCAGCAGTCCAGGGGGGAACACTGAAGCTTTCTTT.

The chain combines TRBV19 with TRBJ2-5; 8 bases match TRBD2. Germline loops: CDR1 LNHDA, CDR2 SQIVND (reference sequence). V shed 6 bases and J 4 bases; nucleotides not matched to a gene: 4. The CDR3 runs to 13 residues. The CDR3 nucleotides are TGTGCCAGTAGGTCGGGAGGGCGAGAGACCCAGTACTTC. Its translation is CASRSGGRETQYF.

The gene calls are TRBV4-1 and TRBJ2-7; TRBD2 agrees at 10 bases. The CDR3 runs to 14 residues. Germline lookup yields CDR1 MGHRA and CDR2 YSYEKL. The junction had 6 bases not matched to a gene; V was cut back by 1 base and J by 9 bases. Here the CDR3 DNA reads TGCGCCAGCAGCCAAGTGCTAGCGGGAGTGGGGCAGTACTTC. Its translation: CASSQVLAGVGQYF.

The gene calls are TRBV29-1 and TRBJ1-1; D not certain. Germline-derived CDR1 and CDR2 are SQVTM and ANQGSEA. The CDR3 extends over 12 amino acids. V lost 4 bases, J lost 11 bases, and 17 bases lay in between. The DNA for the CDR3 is TGCAGCGTTGGAGCTGCGGGGAATAGGGCTTTCTTT. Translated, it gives CSVGAAGNRAFF.

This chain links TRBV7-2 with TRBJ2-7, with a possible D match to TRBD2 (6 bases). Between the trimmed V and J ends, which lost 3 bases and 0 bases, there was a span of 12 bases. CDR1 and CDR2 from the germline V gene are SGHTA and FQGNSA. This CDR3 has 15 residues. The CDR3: CASSFGGGSSYEQYF. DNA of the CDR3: TGTGCCAGCAGCTTTGGGGGAGGTAGCTCCTACGAGCAGTACTTC.

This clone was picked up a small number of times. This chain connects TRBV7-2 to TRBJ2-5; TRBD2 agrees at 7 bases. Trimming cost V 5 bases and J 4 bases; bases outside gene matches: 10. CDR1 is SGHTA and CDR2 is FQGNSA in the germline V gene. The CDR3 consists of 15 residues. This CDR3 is CASSTDSGGGETQYF. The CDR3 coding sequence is TGTGCCAGCAGCACCGACAGCGGCGGGGGAGAGACCCAGTACTTC.

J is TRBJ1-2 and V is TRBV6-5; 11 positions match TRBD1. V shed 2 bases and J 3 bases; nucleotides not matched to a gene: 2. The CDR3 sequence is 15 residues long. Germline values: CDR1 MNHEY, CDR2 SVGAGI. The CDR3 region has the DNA TGTGCCAGCAGTTACCGGACAGGGGGCCACTATGGCTACACCTTC. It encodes CASSYRTGGHYGYTF.

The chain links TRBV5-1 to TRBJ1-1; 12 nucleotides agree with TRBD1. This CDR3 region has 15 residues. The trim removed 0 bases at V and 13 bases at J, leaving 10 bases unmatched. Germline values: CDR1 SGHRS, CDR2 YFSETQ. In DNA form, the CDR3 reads TGCGCCAGCAGCTTGGCGGGACAGGGGGCGCCCGGGGATTTCTTT. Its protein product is CASSLAGQGAPGDFF.

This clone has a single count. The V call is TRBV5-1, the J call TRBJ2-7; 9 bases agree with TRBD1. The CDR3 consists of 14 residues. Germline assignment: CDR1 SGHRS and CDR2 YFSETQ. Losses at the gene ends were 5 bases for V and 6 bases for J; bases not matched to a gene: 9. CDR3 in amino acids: CASRLGTGKVEQYF. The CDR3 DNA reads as TGCGCCAGCAGACTCGGGACAGGGAAGGTCGAGCAGTACTTC.

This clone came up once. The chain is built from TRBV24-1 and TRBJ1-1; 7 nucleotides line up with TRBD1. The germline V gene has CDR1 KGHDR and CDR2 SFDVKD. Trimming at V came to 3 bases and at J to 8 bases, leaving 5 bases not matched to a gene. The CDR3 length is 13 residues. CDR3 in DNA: TGTGCCACCAGTGATGACCGGGACAGCGAAGCTTTCTTT. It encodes CATSDDRDSEAFF.

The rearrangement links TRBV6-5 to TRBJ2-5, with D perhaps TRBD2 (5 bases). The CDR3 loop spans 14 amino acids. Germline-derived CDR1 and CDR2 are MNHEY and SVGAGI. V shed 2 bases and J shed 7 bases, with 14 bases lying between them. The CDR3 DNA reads TGTGCCAGCAGTTACCCGGGTCCTACTAGGACCCAGTACTTC. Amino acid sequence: CASSYPGPTRTQYF.